This T cell receptor beta chain was sequenced for a study of T cells in Graves' hyperthyroidism and ophthalmopathy (dated by TCRdb to about 2019). Regarding the research as a whole: Peripheral blood was sampled at the time of initial diagnosis, prior to any treatment. TCR V-J signatures able to tell the groups apart were searched for in a discovery cohort of some 97 patients, of whom fewer than 45 had Graves' ophthalmopathy and more than 55 had stable Graves' hyperthyroidism. An independent validation cohort of about 19 hyperthyroidism patients and approximately 16 patients who later progressed to ophthalmopathy tested prospective prediction of ophthalmopathy. The 90 to 100 discovery patients were randomly divided into training and test sets at a 7:3 ratio. Thyroid tissue and blood T-cell repertoires from several Graves' hyperthyroidism patients were also compared in the study. After sampling, hyperthyroidism patients received methimazole starting at 30 mg daily, and ophthalmopathy patients received high-dose intravenous methylprednisolone. The paper describes TCR Vbeta CDR3 sequencing of 135 peripheral blood samples, made up of 43 ophthalmopathy patients, roughly 75 hyperthyroidism patients and 17 progressor patients. Overall results and qualifications from the work: Most expanded thyroid clonotypes (frequency above 0.001) were also detected in blood, suggesting blood repertoires may reflect thyroid immune responses. Sample size was not statistically predetermined, and investigators were not blinded to group allocation. During validation, the model predicted progression to ophthalmopathy a median of roughly six months ahead of onset, with around 71% sensitivity and around 72% specificity. A model built on a 13 V-J signature distinguished ophthalmopathy from stable hyperthyroidism, reaching 87.88% sensitivity and about 81% specificity in cross-validation and 80%/75% in testing.

In the ophthalmopathy patients, disease was moderately to severely active, with a Clinical Activity Score of 3 or more, a NOSPECS grade of 4 or more, and a duration of less than 3 months. Any patient with an uncontrolled infection, another autoimmune disease, pregnancy or lactation was excluded. Diagnoses were established on the basis of clinical symptoms, serum thyroxine and TRAb, thyroid ultrasound, and orbital computed tomography. PBMCs were isolated from 8 to 10 ml of fresh peripheral blood by Ficoll-Paque density gradient centrifugation. Total RNA was extracted with Trizol reagent, and quality was checked on an Agilent 2100 Bioanalyzer. As to this clonotype: Its target antigen remains unknown. One base away there is no much larger clone; base qualities are not given.

The TCR beta CDR3 regions were amplified from RNA transcripts. For the first round of RT-PCR on the TCR CDR3, the HTBI primer set was used together with the Qiagen OneStep RT-PCR kit. A second multiplex PCR round built the libraries, followed by size selection and purification. Paired-end sequencing of the libraries was performed with 100 bp reads on an Illumina HiSeq2000. The original pipeline was this. Raw data were processed with SOAPnuke, discarding reads with adapters, uncalled bases, mean Phred below 15, or no exact constant-primer or identifier match. High-quality paired reads were merged with COPE v1.2.5, and unique nucleotide sequences were defined as clonotypes. MiTCR v1.1 was used to align clonotypes to the IMGT TRBV, TRBD and TRBJ reference segments. The analysis was restricted to V-J combinations with a frequency above 0.0001, which together covered roughly 99% of the repertoires. The TCS score was defined as the ratio of F50 (clonal expansion) to E x V (chaos), calculated using BLOSUM62-based TCRdist between CDR3 peptides within each V-J. Welch's t-statistics and random forest reduced some 510 V-J features to some 14, which were used in a naive Bayes classifier (R e1071). Through fastp at Q25 and MiXCR, TCRdb rebuilt clones from the public reads, retaining in-frame beta chains. Rows are unified per CDR3 protein, each entry keeping the most common DNA and genes. In this record, the V and J calls reflect TCRdb's handling and not the investigators' own analysis. Present in this sample are 530,000 or so distinct CDR3 sequences, around 22% of which were seen just once. The biggest ten clones account for about 11% of the sample.

The sequence derives from a woman aged 30 to 39 with Graves' ophthalmopathy. The sample taken for sequencing was blood.

The CDR3 has the sequence CASSAQTSGGEQYF. The sequenced DNA: TGTGCCAGCAGCGCCCAAACCTCAGGGGGCGAGCAGTACTTC. The sequence links TRBV7-2 to TRBJ2-7; 7 bases in the junction line up with TRBD1. V trim: 5 bases; J trim: 6 bases; unmatched bases: 10. For CDR1 and CDR2, the germline V gene lists SGHTA and FQGNSA. The cysteine opens and the phenylalanine closes a CDR3 of 14 amino acids. The CDR3 DNA has 42 bases and is translated from base 1.